Sequencing of this T cell receptor (beta chain) was carried out in a study of blood T cell repertoires in COVID-19. Study context: From the United States, Italy and Spain came samples of acute and convalescent COVID-19. T cells, B-cell-depleted T cells, or PBMCs provided the cDNA or gDNA that served as material.

Germline CDR1 reads SGDLS; CDR2 reads YYNGEE. CDR3 length equals 17 residues. V shed 3 bases, J shed 2 bases, and the junction held 8 bases outside the gene matches. Original data processing: It was from reference gene primer amplification that nucleated cell counts were estimated. Only in-frame clones appear in the TCRdb table, and some are missing; sequencing was by immunoSEQ multiplex PCR. V, J and clone size reflect that table, while D and trimming were determined from the DNA. Counted here are about 110,000 clones, less than 85% occurring once; the ten biggest clones make up approximately 4.2%. This sequence originates from a human donor in a cohort sampled during active or convalescent COVID-19. Material: peripheral blood. The rearrangement uses TRBV9 and TRBJ2-3, with 11 bases aligning to TRBD1. The CDR3 sequence: CASSARTGGIYTDTQYF. CDR3 nucleotide sequence: TGTGCCAGCAGCGCACGGACAGGGGGCATATACACAGATACGCAGTATTTT.